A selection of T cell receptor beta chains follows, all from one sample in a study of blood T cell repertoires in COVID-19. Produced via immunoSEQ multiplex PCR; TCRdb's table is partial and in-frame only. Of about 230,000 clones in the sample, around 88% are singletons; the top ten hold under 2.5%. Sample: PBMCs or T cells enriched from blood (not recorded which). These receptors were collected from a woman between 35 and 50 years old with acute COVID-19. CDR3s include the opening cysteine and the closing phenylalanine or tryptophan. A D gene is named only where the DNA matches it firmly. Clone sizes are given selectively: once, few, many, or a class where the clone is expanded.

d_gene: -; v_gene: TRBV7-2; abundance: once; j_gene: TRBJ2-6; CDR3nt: TGTGCCAGCAGAATCCCCTCCTCTGGGGCCAACGTCCTGACTTTC; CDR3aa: CASRIPSSGANVLTF
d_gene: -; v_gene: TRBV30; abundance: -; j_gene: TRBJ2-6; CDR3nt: TGTGCCAGCTCCAAAAAGATCCCTGGGGCCAACGTCCTGACTTTC; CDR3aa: CASSKKIPGANVLTF
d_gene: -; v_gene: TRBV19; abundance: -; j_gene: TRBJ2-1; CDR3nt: TGTGCCAGTAGTTCCCCTGGGGTGCTAGCTAATGAGCAGTTCTTC; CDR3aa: CASSSPGVLANEQFF
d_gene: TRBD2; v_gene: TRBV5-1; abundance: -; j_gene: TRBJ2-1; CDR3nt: TGCGCCAGCAGCTCCACTAGCGGGAGGGTCAATGAGCAGTTCTTC; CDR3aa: CASSSTSGRVNEQFF
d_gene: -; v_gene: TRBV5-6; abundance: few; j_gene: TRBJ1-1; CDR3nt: TGTGCCAGCAGCTTGGAGGCCGGTAGAGGGAACACTGAAGCTTTCTTT; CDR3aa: CASSLEAGRGNTEAFF
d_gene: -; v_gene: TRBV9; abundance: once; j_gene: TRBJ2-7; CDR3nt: TGTGCCAGCAGCCTCGCGGAGGGCAGTTACTACGAGCAGTACTTC; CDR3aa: CASSLAEGSYYEQYF
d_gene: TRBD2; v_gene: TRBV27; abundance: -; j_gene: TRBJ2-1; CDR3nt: TGTGCCAGCAGTTTCCTTCTAGCGGGGGGCTACAATGAGCAGTTCTTC; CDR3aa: CASSFLLAGGYNEQFF
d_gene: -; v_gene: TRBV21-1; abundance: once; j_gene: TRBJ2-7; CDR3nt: TGTGCCAGCCGCAGGGCCTCCAGGGCGGACGAGCAGTACTTC; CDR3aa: CASRRASRADEQYF
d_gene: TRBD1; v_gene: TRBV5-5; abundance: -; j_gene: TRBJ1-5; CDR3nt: TGTGCCAGCAGCTTGGGTCTGCGGGGACAGACTTATCAGCCCCAGCATTTT; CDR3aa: CASSLGLRGQTYQPQHF
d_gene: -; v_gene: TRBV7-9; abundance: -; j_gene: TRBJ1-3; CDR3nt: TGTGCCAGCAGTTATTTGCAGGCTACCTCTGGAAACACCATATATTTT; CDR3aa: CASSYLQATSGNTIYF
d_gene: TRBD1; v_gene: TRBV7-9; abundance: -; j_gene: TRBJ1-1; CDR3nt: TGTGCCAGCAGTTTCAGGACAGGGGGCCCCTCGAACACTGAAGCTTTCTTT; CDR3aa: CASSFRTGGPSNTEAFF
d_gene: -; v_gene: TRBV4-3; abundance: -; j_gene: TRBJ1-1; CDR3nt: TGCGCCAGCAGCCAAGAGTACAGGGATGTCCCCGTAAACACTGAAGCTTTCTTT; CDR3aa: CASSQEYRDVPVNTEAFF
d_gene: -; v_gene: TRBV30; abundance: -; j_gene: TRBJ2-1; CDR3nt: TGTGCCTTGGGACTTTCTGAGCAGTTCTTC; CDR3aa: CALGLSEQFF
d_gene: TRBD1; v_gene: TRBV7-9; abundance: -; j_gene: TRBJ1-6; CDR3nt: TGTGCCAGCAGCTCTGACTGGAGGATGGGACAGGGGAATTCACCCCTCCACTTT; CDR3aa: CASSSDWRMGQGNSPLHF
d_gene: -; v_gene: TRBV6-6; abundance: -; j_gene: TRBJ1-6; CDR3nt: TGTGCCAGCAGATTACAGGTTTCACCCCTCCACTTT; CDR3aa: CASRLQVSPLHF
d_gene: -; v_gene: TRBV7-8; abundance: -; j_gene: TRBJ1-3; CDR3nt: TGTGCCAGCAGCCGCTTGTGGGGGGGGAGCTCCTCTGGAAACACCATATATTTT; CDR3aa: CASSRLWGGSSSGNTIYF
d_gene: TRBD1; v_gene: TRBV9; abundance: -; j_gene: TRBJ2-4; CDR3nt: TGTGCCAGCAGCGCGGAGGGACAGGGAAGCATTCAGTACTTC; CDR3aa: CASSAEGQGSIQYF
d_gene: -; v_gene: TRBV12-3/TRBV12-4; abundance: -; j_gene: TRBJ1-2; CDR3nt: -; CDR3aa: CASSFGQGAHTF
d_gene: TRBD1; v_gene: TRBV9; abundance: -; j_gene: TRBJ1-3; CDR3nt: TGTGCCAGCAGCGCAACTACAGGGGACGCTGGAAACACCATATATTTT; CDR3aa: CASSATTGDAGNTIYF
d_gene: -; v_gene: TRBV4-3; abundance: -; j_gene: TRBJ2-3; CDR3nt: TGCGCCAGCAGCCTGGACAGTACTACGCAGTATTTT; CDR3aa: CASSLDSTTQYF
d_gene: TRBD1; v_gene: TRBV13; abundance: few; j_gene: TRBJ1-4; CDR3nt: TGTGCCAGCAGCTGGCGGGGACAGGGGGAACTGTCCAATGAAAAACTGTTTTTT; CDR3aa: CASSWRGQGELSNEKLFF
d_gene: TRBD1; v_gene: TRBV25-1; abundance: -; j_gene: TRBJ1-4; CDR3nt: TGTGCCAGCAACGCCCCCGGGACAGGGAATGAAAAACTGTTTTTT; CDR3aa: CASNAPGTGNEKLFF
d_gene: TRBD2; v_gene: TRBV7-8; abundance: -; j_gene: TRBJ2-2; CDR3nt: TGTGCCAGCAGCTTCGAGACTAGCGGCACCGGGGAGCTGTTTTTT; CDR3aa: CASSFETSGTGELFF
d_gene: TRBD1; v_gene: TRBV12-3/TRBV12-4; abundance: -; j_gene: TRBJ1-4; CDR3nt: TGTGCCAGCAGTTTAGCGCAACAGGGGAAACTGTTTTTT; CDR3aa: CASSLAQQGKLFF
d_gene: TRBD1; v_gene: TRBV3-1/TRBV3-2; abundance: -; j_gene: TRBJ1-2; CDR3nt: TGTGCCAGCAGCCAAAGGGCAGGGGGTAACTATGGCTACACCTTC; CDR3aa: CASSQRAGGNYGYTF
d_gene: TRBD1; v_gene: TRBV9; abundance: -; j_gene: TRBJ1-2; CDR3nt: TGTGCCAGCACCCCCGACAGGGGCTATGGCTACACCTTC; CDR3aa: CASTPDRGYGYTF
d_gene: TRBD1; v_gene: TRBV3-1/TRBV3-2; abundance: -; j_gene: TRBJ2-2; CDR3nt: TGTGCCAGCAGCCAGGCAGGGGGCGCGGGCACCGGGGAGCTGTTTTTT; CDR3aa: CASSQAGGAGTGELFF
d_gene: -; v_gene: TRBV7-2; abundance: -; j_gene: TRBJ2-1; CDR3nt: TGTGCCAGCAGCCCCGGACTAAGTGATGAGCAGTTCTTC; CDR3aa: CASSPGLSDEQFF
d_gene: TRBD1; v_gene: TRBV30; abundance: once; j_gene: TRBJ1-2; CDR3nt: TGTGCCTCCCAGCAGGGACAGGGGTCGGATGGCTACACCTTC; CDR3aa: CASQQGQGSDGYTF
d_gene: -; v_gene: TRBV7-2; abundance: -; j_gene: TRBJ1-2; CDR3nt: TGTGCCAGCAGCTCAGGACAGTTCAACTATGGCTACACCTTC; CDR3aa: CASSSGQFNYGYTF
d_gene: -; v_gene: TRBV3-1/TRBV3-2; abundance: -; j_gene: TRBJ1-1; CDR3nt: TGTGCCAGCAGCCAGCGCAAAGAGACTGAAGCTTTCTTT; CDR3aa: CASSQRKETEAFF
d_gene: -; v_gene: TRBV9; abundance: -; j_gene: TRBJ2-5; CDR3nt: TGTGCCAGCAGCCAAGGACAGTTCCAAGAGACCCAGTACTTC; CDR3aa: CASSQGQFQETQYF
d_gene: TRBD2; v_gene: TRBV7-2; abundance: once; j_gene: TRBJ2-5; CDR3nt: TGTGCCAGCAGCTTAAACGGCGGGGGGCTCCAAGAGACCCAGTACTTC; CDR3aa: CASSLNGGGLQETQYF
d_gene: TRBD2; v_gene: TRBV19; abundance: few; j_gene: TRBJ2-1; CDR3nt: TGTGCCAGTAACGTGGGACTAGCGGTCAATGAGCAGTTCTTC; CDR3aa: CASNVGLAVNEQFF
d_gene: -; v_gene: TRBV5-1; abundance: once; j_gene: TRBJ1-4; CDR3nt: TGCGCCAGCAGCTTGGTCGGGTTCGCAACTAATGAAAAACTGTTTTTT; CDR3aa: CASSLVGFATNEKLFF
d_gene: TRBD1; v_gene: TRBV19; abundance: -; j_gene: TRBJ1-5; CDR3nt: TGTGCCAGTAGTATAATGACAGGGGATCAGCCCCAGCATTTT; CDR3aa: CASSIMTGDQPQHF
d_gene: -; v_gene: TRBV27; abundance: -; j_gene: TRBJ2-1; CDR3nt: TGTGCCAGCAGCCCACTCTCCCCACACAATGAGCAGTTCTTC; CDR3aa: CASSPLSPHNEQFF
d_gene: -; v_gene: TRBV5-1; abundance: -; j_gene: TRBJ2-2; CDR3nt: TGCGCCAGCAGCCGGGACAAGCCCACCGGGGAGCTGTTTTTT; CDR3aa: CASSRDKPTGELFF
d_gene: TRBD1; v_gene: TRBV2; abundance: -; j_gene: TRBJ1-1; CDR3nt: TGTGCTACCGAGAAGGGACAGGCCGGAGAAGCTGAAGCTTTCTTT; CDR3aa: CATEKGQAGEAEAFF
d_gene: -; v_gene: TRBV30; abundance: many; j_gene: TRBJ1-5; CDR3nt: TGTGCCTGGAGGGCAGACGACGGAGGCAATCAGCCCCAGCATTTT; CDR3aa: CAWRADDGGNQPQHF
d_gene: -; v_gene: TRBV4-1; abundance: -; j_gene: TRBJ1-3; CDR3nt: TGCGCCAGCAGGCAGTGGGGGCTGGAAAACACCATATATTTT; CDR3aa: CASRQWGLENTIYF
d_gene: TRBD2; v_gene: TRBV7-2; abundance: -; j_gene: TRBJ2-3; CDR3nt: TGTGCCAGCAGCGGAGGGACTAGCGGGGGGAATACGCAGTATTTT; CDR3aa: CASSGGTSGGNTQYF
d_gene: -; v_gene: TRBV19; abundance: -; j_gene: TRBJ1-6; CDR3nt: TGTGCCAGTAGTGACTCCGCGAGGGGAGGTTATAATTCACCCCTCCACTTT; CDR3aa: CASSDSARGGYNSPLHF
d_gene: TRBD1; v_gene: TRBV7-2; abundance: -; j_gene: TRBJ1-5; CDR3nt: TGTGCCAGCAGCCTACAGGGGAGTCAGCCCCAGCATTTT; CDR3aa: CASSLQGSQPQHF
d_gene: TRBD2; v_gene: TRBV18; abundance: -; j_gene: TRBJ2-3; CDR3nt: TGTGCCAGCTCACCGATAGCGGGGGCGACAGATACGCAGTATTTT; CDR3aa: CASSPIAGATDTQYF
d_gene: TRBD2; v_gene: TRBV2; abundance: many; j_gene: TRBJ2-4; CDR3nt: TGTGCCAGCAGGGGGGGACTAGCGGACACAGCCAAAAACATTCAGTACTTC; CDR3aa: CASRGGLADTAKNIQYF
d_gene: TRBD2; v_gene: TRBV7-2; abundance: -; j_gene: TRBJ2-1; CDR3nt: TGTGCCAGCAGCTTTAGCGGGGGGGCGTACAATGAGCAGTTCTTC; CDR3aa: CASSFSGGAYNEQFF
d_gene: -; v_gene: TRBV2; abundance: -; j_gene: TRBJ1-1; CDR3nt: TGTGCCAGCAGTGAGGCCACGGCAGGGGCGAGGGCTTTCTTT; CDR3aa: CASSEATAGARAFF
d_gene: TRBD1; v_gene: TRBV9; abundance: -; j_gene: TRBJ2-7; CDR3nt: TGTGCCAGCAGCGTAAGTAACAGGGGCGACGAGCAGTACTTC; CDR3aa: CASSVSNRGDEQYF
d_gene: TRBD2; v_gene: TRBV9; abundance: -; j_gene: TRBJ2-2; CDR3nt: TGTGCCAGCAGCGTAGACAGGCTAGCGGGAAACACCGGGGAGCTGTTTTTT; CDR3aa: CASSVDRLAGNTGELFF
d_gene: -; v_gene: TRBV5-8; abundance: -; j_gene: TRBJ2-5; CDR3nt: TGTGCCAGCAGCTTGGAGCCTACAGGGAGAGAGACCCAGTACTTC; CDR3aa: CASSLEPTGRETQYF
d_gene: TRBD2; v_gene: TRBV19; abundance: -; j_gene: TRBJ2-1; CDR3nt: TGTGCCAGTAGTATCAGCGTGGCTAGCGGGACTGGTGAGCAGTTCTTC; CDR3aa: CASSISVASGTGEQFF
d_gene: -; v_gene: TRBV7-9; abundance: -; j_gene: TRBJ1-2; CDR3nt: TGTGCCAGCAGCTCCACCTCCACCCCCCCAGGCCCTAACTATGGCTACACCTTC; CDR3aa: CASSSTSTPPGPNYGYTF
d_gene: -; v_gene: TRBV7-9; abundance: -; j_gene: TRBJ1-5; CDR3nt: TGTGCCAGCAGCGGGCGCAACAGGGACGTGGAACAGCCCCAGCATTTT; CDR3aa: CASSGRNRDVEQPQHF
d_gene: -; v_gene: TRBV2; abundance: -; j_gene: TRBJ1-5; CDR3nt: TGTGCCAGCAGTGAAGCGCGGGTTAGCAATCAGCCCCAGCATTTT; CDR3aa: CASSEARVSNQPQHF
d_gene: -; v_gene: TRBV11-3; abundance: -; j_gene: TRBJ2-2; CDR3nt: TGTGCCAGTCGGACTCAGAGGAACACCGGGGAGCTGTTTTTT; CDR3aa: CASRTQRNTGELFF
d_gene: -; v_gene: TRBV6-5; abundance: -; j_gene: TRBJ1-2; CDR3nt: TGTGCCAGCAGTTATTCAATCCGGGGGGTCTATGGCTACACCTTC; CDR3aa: CASSYSIRGVYGYTF
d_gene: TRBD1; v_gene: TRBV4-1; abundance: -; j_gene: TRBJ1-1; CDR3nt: TGCGCCAGCAGCCAGGACAGGGTTGGAAAAACTGAAGCTTTCTTT; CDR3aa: CASSQDRVGKTEAFF